Below, 16 T cell receptor beta chains from the same sample are listed, as sequenced in a study of beta chain features in type 1 diabetes. Reverse transcribing all isolated RNA meant expressed TCRB transcripts were sequenced. Sequencing used immunoSEQ multiplex PCR; TCRdb keeps in-frame clones, though not all of them. The sample lists roughly 140,000 clones; around 8% were seen once. Sequencing was performed on central memory CD4+ T cells from blood. These receptors originate from a young man in good health.

This clone was recorded many times. The chain is built from TRBV7-9 and TRBJ1-6; 7 bases line up with TRBD1. V lost 4 bases, J lost 8 bases, and 5 bases stayed unmatched. The germline gives CDR1 SEHNR, CDR2 FQNEAQ (reference sequence). This CDR3 is 14 amino acids long. Here the CDR3 DNA reads TGTGCCAGCAGCTCCCAGGGGGTAGATTCACCCCTCCACTTT. Amino acid sequence: CASSSQGVDSPLHF.

This clone was seen more than once but under ten times. The chain carries TRBV7-9 and TRBJ2-1; tentatively, D is TRBD2 (5 bases). The germline gives CDR1 SEHNR, CDR2 FQNEAQ (reference sequence). The ends were cut back, 7 bases at V and 8 bases at J, with 9 bases in the middle. The CDR3 is 11 amino acids. DNA of the CDR3: TGTGCCAGCACATCCGGGGATGAGCAGTTCTTC. Amino acid sequence: CASTSGDEQFF.

This rearrangement joins TRBV30 to TRBJ2-1; D might be TRBD1 (6 bases). The CDR3 contains 14 residues. V was pared by 4 bases and J by 5 bases, with 15 bases between. Germline lookup yields CDR1 GTSNPN and CDR2 SVGIG (reference sequence). DNA for the CDR3: TGTGCCTGGACCGGGACACCCCGAAACAATGAGCAGTTCTTC. It translates to CAWTGTPRNNEQFF.

In DNA form, the CDR3 reads TGTGCCAGCAGCTCCAGGACAGGCCGCTCCTACGAGCAGTACTTC. Amino acid sequence: CASSSRTGRSYEQYF. The chain carries TRBV13 and TRBJ2-7; 7 bases are shared with TRBD1. V lost 4 bases, J lost 0 bases, and 6 bases stayed unmatched. The germline V gene encodes CDR1 PRHDT and CDR2 FYEKMQ (reference sequence). This CDR3 contains 15 residues.

The rearrangement joins TRBV7-6 to TRBJ1-3; 11 nucleotides agree with TRBD1. V was clipped by 3 bases and J by 0 bases; unmatched bases: 1. Germline values: CDR1 SGHVS, CDR2 FNYEAQ. This CDR3 has 16 residues. In nucleotides, the CDR3 is TGTGCCAGCAGCTTGGGACAGGGGGTCTCTGGAAACACCATATATTTT. Its translation: CASSLGQGVSGNTIYF.

This clone was detected only a few times. J is TRBJ1-6 and V is TRBV7-2; 7 bases match TRBD1. After removal of 6 bases from V and 7 bases from J, the junction contained 6 bases not matched to a gene. The CDR3 is made up of 14 amino acids. Germline CDR1 SGHTA, CDR2 FQGNSA. CDR3 coding DNA: TGTGCCAGCAGTTCCGGGACAGAAAATTCACCCCTCCACTTT. Its translation: CASSSGTENSPLHF.

This clone occurred a few times. This rearrangement joins TRBV6-5 to TRBJ2-3; 15 nucleotides align to TRBD2. The CDR3 sequence is 16 residues long. After removal of 4 bases from V and 5 bases from J, the junction contained 4 bases not matched to a gene. Germline CDR1 reads MNHEY; CDR2 reads SVGAGI. The CDR3 bases are TGTGCCAGCAGTTGGACTAGCGGGAGGGCCAAAGATACGCAGTATTTT. As protein: CASSWTSGRAKDTQYF.

This clone has a handful of counts. The chain uses TRBV18 and TRBJ2-7; 11 bases match TRBD2. This CDR3 region has 15 residues. Germline loops: CDR1 KGHSH, CDR2 LQKENI. Trimming cost V 0 bases and J 2 bases; bases outside gene matches: 0. The CDR3 DNA sequence: TGTGCCAGCTCACCACCGACTAGCGGGACCTACGAGCAGTACTTC. This gives the protein CASSPPTSGTYEQYF.

This chain connects TRBV2 to TRBJ1-5, with D perhaps TRBD1 (6 bases). Trimming took 6 bases from V and 6 from J, leaving 15 bases between them. The CDR3 covers 14 residues. The V gene's germline CDR1 is SNHLY and CDR2 FYNNEI. The CDR3 coding sequence is TGTGCCAGCAGGAATACAGGGAGTACTCAGCCCCAGCATTTT. Its protein product is CASRNTGSTQPQHF.

The chain couples TRBV7-8 to TRBJ2-7, with 11 nucleotides matching TRBD1. The CDR3 length is 18 residues. The trim removed 0 bases at V and 0 bases at J, leaving 7 bases unmatched. Germline V gives CDR1 SGHVS, CDR2 FQNEAQ. The CDR3 sequence: CASSLARLGTGGSYEQYF. The CDR3 coding sequence is TGTGCCAGCAGCTTAGCCCGACTCGGGACAGGGGGCTCCTACGAGCAGTACTTC.

This clone was observed a handful of times. The chain combines TRBV7-9 with TRBJ1-5; D is possibly TRBD1 (5 bases). CDR3 length: 17 amino acids. Germline V gene sequence: CDR1 SEHNR, CDR2 FQNEAQ (reference sequence). V lost 4 bases to trimming and J lost 2 bases, with 18 bases between them. This chain's CDR3 is CASSSGLQGPGNQPQHF. Written as DNA, the CDR3 is TGTGCCAGCAGCTCCGGCCTGCAGGGTCCGGGCAATCAGCCCCAGCATTTT. The whole variable domain, remainder taken from reference TRBV7-9 and TRBJ1-5, is DTGVSQNPRHKITKRGQNVTFRCDPISEHNRLYWYRQTLGQGPEFLTYFQNEAQLEKSRLLSDRFSAERPKGSFSTLEIQRTEQGDSAMYLCASSSGLQGPGNQPQHFGDGTRLSIL.

This clone was detected ten times or more. V and J are TRBV4-2 and TRBJ2-7; weak D call: TRBD2 (5 bases). Trimming took 4 bases from V and 3 from J, leaving 7 bases between them. Germline values: CDR1 LGHNA, CDR2 YNFKEQ. The CDR3 runs 12 residues. The CDR3 protein is CASSLRDYEQYF. The CDR3 bases are TGTGCCAGCAGCCTCCGGGACTACGAGCAGTACTTC.

The chain combines TRBV6-1 with TRBJ2-7, with TRBD2 identical over 8 bases. From germline, CDR1 is MNHNS and CDR2 SASEGT. This CDR3 has 15 amino acids. V lost 8 bases and J lost 4; bases outside the gene matches: 13. This CDR3 is CASLSVGAGAYEQYF. Here the CDR3 DNA reads TGTGCCAGCCTCTCAGTGGGAGCGGGGGCTTACGAGCAGTACTTC.

The chain combines TRBV7-2 with TRBJ1-6; 7 nucleotides match TRBD1. The CDR3 loop spans 14 amino acids. V dropped 4 bases and J dropped 8; count of bases not matched to a gene: 5. Germline CDR1 is SGHTA and CDR2 is FQGNSA. In DNA form, the CDR3 reads TGTGCCAGCAGCTCCCAGGGGGTAGATTCACCCCTCCACTTT. Its protein product is CASSSQGVDSPLHF.

The table lists this clone with a few counts. The chain employs TRBV15 and TRBJ1-5; D is perhaps TRBD1 (5 bases). The CDR3 has 14 amino acids. Looked up from germline, CDR1 is LNHNV and CDR2 is YYDKDF (reference sequence). Trimming cost V 1 base and J 3 bases, with 7 bases left between them. The CDR3 is CATSRGQINQPQHF. Written as DNA, the CDR3 is TGTGCCACCAGCAGAGGACAGATCAATCAGCCCCAGCATTTT.

The CDR3, as DNA: TGTGCCAGCAGCCTTCCGGGGGGTGGGTATGGCTACACCTTC. Translated: CASSLPGGGYGYTF. This chain joins TRBV7-8 and TRBJ1-2; maybe TRBD1 (5 bases). The length of the CDR3 is 14 residues. V was trimmed by 5 bases and J by 5 bases, leaving 15 bases between them. Looked up from germline, CDR1 is SGHVS and CDR2 is FQNEAQ.